Sequencing of this T cell receptor beta chain was carried out in a study of control samples from healthy donors and cancer patients. Some clones are missing from TCRdb's copy, which holds only in-frame ones; the method was immunoSEQ multiplex PCR. Among 46,000 or so clones listed, 85% to 95% were seen once. V gave up 4 bases and J gave up 2 bases; unmatched junction bases: 13. The CDR3 runs 17 residues. Germline assignment: CDR1 SGHTA and CDR2 FQGNSA. The sequenced sample was PBMCs. The gene calls are TRBV7-2 and TRBJ2-7, with 8 bases identical to TRBD1. The sequence was obtained from a man aged 25-40 years with colorectal cancer. The CDR3 DNA sequence: TGTGCCAGCAGCTACCGCCTTGACAGGGGAATAACCTACGAGCAGTACTTC. Translating it yields CASSYRLDRGITYEQYF.